The clone carrying this TCR beta chain was seen many times. The antigen is unknown. TCRdb processed the 5' RACE reads anew with MiXCR; each CDR3 protein has one entry. The repertoire holds approximately 280,000 distinct CDR3 sequences, with around 8.8% as singletons. Every donor was a healthy Caucasian. This sample is part of a study of identical twins. Points from the study as a whole: Where out-of-frame alpha sequences were twin-shared, they showed excess low generation probability. Models, which agreed with sharing between unrelated individuals, nonetheless underestimated the out-of-frame TCR alpha sharing seen in monozygotic twins.

These same records also appear under a second study, on yellow fever vaccine responses in identical twins. That source adds: Twins' T cell vaccine responses reportedly looked partly convergent, partly personalized.

Material: memory (CD45RO+) T cells sorted from blood. This receptor was identified in a woman aged 18-35 years in good health.

The CDR3 nucleotides read TGTGCCAGCAGGGAAACTCAGGGGGCGAAGAGGGAGACCCAGTACTTC. It codes for CASRETQGAKRETQYF. This chain joins TRBV3-1 and TRBJ2-5; 8 nucleotides agree with TRBD1. The CDR3 length is 16 residues. The germline CDR1 and CDR2 sequences are LGHDT and YNNKEL (reference sequence). With 6 bases clipped from V and 5 bases from J, the junction kept 14 bases outside the gene matches.